The 17 T cell receptor beta chains reported below all come from one sample, sequenced in a study of molecular identifiers for immune sequencing clone quantification. In TCRdb, the PCR reads were re-called with MiXCR into one record per CDR3 protein. This table holds 300,000 to 350,000 distinct CDR3 sequences, 20% to 25% found once. Sequences were obtained from naive CD8+ T cells from blood, with Jurkat cell RNA spiked in. The subset is: FACS-sorted CD8+CD4-CCR7+CD45RA+ naive T cells. The receptors were gathered from a human donor in good health. Some libraries in this study had Jurkat cell RNA spiked in.

Only a few counts were recorded for this clonotype. This chain uses TRBV20-1 with TRBJ2-3; 11 positions agree with TRBD2. Germline CDR1 DFQATT, CDR2 SNEGSKA (reference sequence). V was pared by 6 bases and J by 4 bases, with 9 bases of the junction left unmatched. CDR3 length: 15 amino acids. Here the CDR3 reads CSAPTSGSYADTQYF. The CDR3 coding sequence is TGCAGTGCGCCAACTAGCGGGAGTTACGCAGATACGCAGTATTTT.

In this sample, this clonotype turned up many times. This sequence joins TRBV6-2 or TRBV6-3 and TRBJ1-1; D is undetermined. This CDR3 has 11 amino acids. Germline CDR1 is MNHEY and CDR2 is SVGEGT. The germline V and J ends were trimmed by 5 bases and 7 bases, with 8 bases remaining between them. The CDR3: CASSRRDEAFF. In DNA, the CDR3 is TGTGCCAGCAGTCGGCGAGATGAAGCTTTCTTT.

As regards this clonotype: A much larger clone lies a single base off, so this may be a read error. The J gene is TRBJ2-5, the V gene TRBV5-3, with 9 bases matching TRBD2. TRBV5-3 is identified as an open reading frame with a role that is uncertain. The CDR3 has 15 residues. The CDR3 DNA is TGTGCCAGCAGCGTTAGCGGGGGCGGGGCAGAGGCCCAGTACTTC. This encodes CASSVSGGGAEAQYF.

This clonotype was seen ten or more times. This chain uses TRBV6-6 with TRBJ1-5; 11 nucleotides agree with TRBD1. Trimming at V came to 4 bases and at J to 8 bases, leaving 4 bases not matched to a gene. Germline CDR1 is MNHNY and CDR2 is SVGAGI (reference sequence). This CDR3 has 14 residues. CDR3 protein: CASSFGDRGKPQHF. Here the CDR3 DNA reads TGTGCCAGCAGTTTTGGGGACAGGGGGAAGCCCCAGCATTTT.

About this clonotype itself: A read error is possible here, since a much larger clone lies one base away. The rearrangement links TRBV2 to TRBJ2-2, with D possibly TRBD2 on 5 matching bases. This CDR3 has 12 residues. In germline, CDR1 is SNHLY, CDR2 FYNNEI. The CDR3 loop is CASSGLSWEPFF. The CDR3 DNA reads TGTGCCAGCAGTGGGCTCTCCTGGGAGCCGTTTTTT.

There are many counts of this clonotype. The rearrangement joins TRBV9 to TRBJ2-7; TRBD1 agrees at 8 bases. The CDR3 is 13 amino acids. With V trimmed by 4 bases and J by 6 bases, 6 bases remained unmatched. Germline lookup yields CDR1 SGDLS and CDR2 YYNGEE. The DNA for the CDR3 is TGTGCCAGCAGCTTACGGACAGGGACCGAGCAGTACTTC. It codes for CASSLRTGTEQYF.

With respect to this clonotype: At one of its ends the junction is not consistent with the germline gene, which may arise from a read error. The genes are TRBV2 and TRBJ2-7; TRBD2 aligns across 8 bases. This CDR3 spans 18 amino acids. CDR1 SNHLY and CDR2 FYNNEI come from the germline V gene. CDR3 nucleotide sequence: TGTGCCAGCAGTGTGGACAGCTCGCGGGGGGTCAAAACCTACGAGCGGTACTTC. Its translation: CASSVDSSRGVKTYERYF.

This clonotype was seen many times. The V call is TRBV6-5, the J call TRBJ1-2; D is uncertain. The germline gives CDR1 MNHEY, CDR2 SVGAGI. The CDR3 contains 15 residues. Trimming removed 1 base at V and 4 bases at J, with 13 bases between. The CDR3 loop reads CASSYWAGWAYGYTF. Here the CDR3 DNA reads TGTGCCAGCAGTTACTGGGCAGGTTGGGCCTATGGCTACACCTTC.

This clonotype was seen ten or more times. The J gene is TRBJ2-3, the V gene TRBV28; weak D call: TRBD2 (5 bases). CDR1 MDHEN and CDR2 SYDVKM come from the germline V gene. This CDR3 comprises 14 residues. Trimming removed 5 bases at V and 2 bases at J, with 11 bases between. CDR3 protein: CASSLTGTTDTQYF. The CDR3 DNA follows: TGTGCCAGCAGTCTAACGGGAACCACAGATACGCAGTATTTT.

Ten or more counts support this clonotype. This rearrangement joins TRBV30 to TRBJ2-7; D not certain. CDR1 and CDR2 (germline): GTSNPN, SVGIG (reference sequence). V was clipped by 5 bases and J by 3 bases, with 11 bases between them. This CDR3 contains 12 residues. As DNA, the CDR3 is TGTGCCTGGGCCAGAACACTCTACGAGCAGTACTTC. It translates to CAWARTLYEQYF.

This chain connects TRBV6-1 to TRBJ1-2; D uncertain. CDR3 length equals 15 residues. V lost 2 bases to trimming and J lost 0 bases, with 10 bases between them. CDR1 is MNHNS, CDR2 SASEGT, per germline. As DNA, the CDR3 is TGTGCCAGCAGTGAACAGGAGCGACCTAACTATGGCTACACCTTC. Translating gives CASSEQERPNYGYTF.

In its sample, this clonotype was seen many times. The chain carries TRBV7-8 and TRBJ2-5, with D possibly being TRBD1 (5 bases). The CDR3 is 14 residues long. Trimming took off 3 bases at V and 5 bases at J, with 13 bases between the two ends. CDR1 is SGHVS and CDR2 is FQNEAQ in the germline V gene. CDR3 sequence: CASSFYRTSETQYF. The CDR3 nucleotides read TGTGCCAGCAGCTTTTACAGGACCAGTGAGACCCAGTACTTC.

The gene calls are TRBV6-2 or TRBV6-3 and TRBJ2-7, with 8 bases that match TRBD2. Germline trimming cut 4 bases from V and 6 bases from J; bases unmatched to any gene: 11. The CDR3 extends over 15 amino acids. Germline V gene sequence: CDR1 MNHEY, CDR2 SVGEGT. The CDR3 spells CASSSGLGVYFEQYF. In DNA, the CDR3 is TGTGCCAGCAGTTCGGGACTAGGGGTTTACTTCGAGCAGTACTTC.

Only a few counts were recorded for this clonotype. This chain connects TRBV5-1 to TRBJ2-5, with a tentative D call TRBD1 (6 bases). The germline V gene has CDR1 SGHRS and CDR2 YFSETQ. This CDR3 is 18 amino acids long. Trimming pared 3 bases from V and 0 bases from J, leaving 21 bases between. CDR3 in amino acids: CASSSPKRDTSHQETQYF. In DNA form, the CDR3 reads TGCGCCAGCAGCTCCCCAAAACGGGACACCAGTCACCAAGAGACCCAGTACTTC.

This clonotype has a handful of counts. This rearrangement joins TRBV7-3 to TRBJ2-4, with TRBD2 identical over 7 bases. CDR1 is SGHTA and CDR2 is FQGTGA in the germline V gene. V dropped 2 bases and J dropped 8; count of bases not matched to a gene: 6. CDR3 size: 14 residues. The CDR3 loop is CASSLGGGADIQYF. DNA for the CDR3: TGTGCCAGCAGCTTAGGGGGAGGGGCGGACATTCAGTACTTC. The whole variable domain, filled in from reference TRBV7-3 and TRBJ2-4, reads GAGVSQTPSNKVTEKGKYVELRCDPISGHTALYWYRQSLGQGPEFLIYFQGTGAADDSGLPNDRFFAVRPEGSVSTLKIQRTERGDSAVYLCASSLGGGADIQYFGAGTRLSVL.

This clonotype has at least ten counts. V gene TRBV5-1 combines with J gene TRBJ2-3, with D perhaps matching TRBD1 or TRBD2 (5 bases each). Germline V gives CDR1 SGHRS, CDR2 YFSETQ. This CDR3 is 15 amino acids long. V was cut by 4 bases and J by 3 bases, with 15 bases left in between. This chain's CDR3 is CASSEGPALTDTQYF. In DNA form, the CDR3 reads TGCGCCAGCAGCGAGGGGCCTGCACTAACAGATACGCAGTATTTT.

At least ten counts were recorded for this clonotype. J is TRBJ2-1 and V is TRBV7-9, with TRBD1 matching 9 bases. V shed 4 bases, J shed 1 base, and the junction held 5 bases outside the gene matches. CDR1 and CDR2 (germline): SEHNR, FQNEAQ (reference sequence). The CDR3 loop spans 16 amino acids. CDR3 nucleotide sequence: TGTGCCAGCAGCTCCCAGGGACAGGGATCCTACAATGAGCAGTTCTTC. Encoded protein: CASSSQGQGSYNEQFF.